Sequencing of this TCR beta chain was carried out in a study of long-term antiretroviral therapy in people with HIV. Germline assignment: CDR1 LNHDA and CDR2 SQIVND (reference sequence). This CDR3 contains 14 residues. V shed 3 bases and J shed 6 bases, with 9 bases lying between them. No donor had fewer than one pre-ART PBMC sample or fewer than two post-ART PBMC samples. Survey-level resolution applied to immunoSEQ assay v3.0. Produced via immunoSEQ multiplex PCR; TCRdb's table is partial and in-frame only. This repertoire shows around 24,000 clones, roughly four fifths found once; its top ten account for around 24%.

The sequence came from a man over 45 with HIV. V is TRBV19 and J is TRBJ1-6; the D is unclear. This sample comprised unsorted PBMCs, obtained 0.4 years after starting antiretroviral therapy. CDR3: CASSIVSLNSPLHF. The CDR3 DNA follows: TGTGCCAGTAGTATCGTGAGTCTTAATTCACCCCTCCACTTT.